These T cell receptor beta chains were read from a single sample in a study of identifying expanded T cells in peripheral blood. TCRdb keeps only in-frame clones here, not all; method: immunoSEQ multiplex PCR. The sample shows about 130,000 clones, 65% to 90% of them seen only once. Sequencing was performed on blood. The receptor source for this set is a person aged 18 to 75 in good health. Both conserved end residues are trimmed from each CDR3. Fields, in order: V gene, J gene, CDR3 protein.

V gene: TRBV30; J gene: TRBJ2-1; CDR3 protein: AWSISGNEQF
V gene: TRBV7-3; J gene: TRBJ1-1; CDR3 protein: ASSLNPAGNTEAF
V gene: TRBV11-2; J gene: TRBJ2-5; CDR3 protein: ASSLRGREGTQY
V gene: TRBV5-5; J gene: TRBJ2-7; CDR3 protein: ASSWWGRYEQY
V gene: TRBV19; J gene: TRBJ1-2; CDR3 protein: ASSVQGSYGYT
V gene: TRBV20-1; J gene: TRBJ2-1; CDR3 protein: SAENSYEQF
V gene: TRBV5-1; J gene: TRBJ2-3; CDR3 protein: ASSLGAGGPLSDTQY
V gene: TRBV28; J gene: TRBJ2-7; CDR3 protein: ASSPTEIVWGPEQY
V gene: TRBV7-2; J gene: TRBJ1-1; CDR3 protein: ASSSDRGGTEAF
V gene: TRBV11-2; J gene: TRBJ2-1; CDR3 protein: ASSLDGLAAGSNEQF
V gene: TRBV4-1; J gene: TRBJ2-7; CDR3 protein: ASSQAGLAAVYEQY
V gene: TRBV7-2; J gene: TRBJ2-7; CDR3 protein: ASSSTGISYEQY
V gene: TRBV5-4; J gene: TRBJ2-7; CDR3 protein: ASREGTGAFYEQY